A single sample is the source of the 28 T cell receptor beta chains below, sequenced in a study of OX40 agonist ivuxolimab in advanced cancers. TCRdb's copy holds only in-frame clones and misses some; the assay was immunoSEQ multiplex PCR. The sample lists roughly 90,000 clones, approximately 91% seen once, with approximately 0.7% in the top ten. This specimen was CD4+ or CD8+ T cells sorted from blood, taken in a trial of the OX40 agonist ivuxolimab. The receptors were sampled from an adult with an advanced solid tumor such as melanoma, head and neck, liver or kidney cancer.

The chain has TRBV6-5 and TRBJ2-7; D is perhaps TRBD1 (6 bases). This CDR3 has 15 amino acids. V dropped 3 bases and J dropped 2 bases, with 14 bases sitting between them. Germline V CDR1 and CDR2: MNHEY, SVGAGI. The CDR3 DNA sequence: TGTGCCAGCAGTTATCGCAGGGGACCTCCCTACGAGCAGTACTTC. Its translation: CASSYRRGPPYEQYF.

The rearrangement joins TRBV6-5 to TRBJ1-5; D is unclear. Trimming took 3 bases from V and 4 from J, leaving 10 bases between them. The CDR3 totals 14 residues. Germline CDR1 and CDR2: MNHEY and SVGAGI. The CDR3 loop reads CASSYGRGNQPQHF. The CDR3 region has the DNA TGTGCCAGCAGTTATGGACGGGGTAATCAGCCCCAGCATTTT.

This clone is a singleton in its sample. This chain uses TRBV6-1 with TRBJ1-1, with 7 bases identical to TRBD1. Germline trimming cut 3 bases from V and 1 base from J; bases unmatched to any gene: 2. Germline CDR1 and CDR2: MNHNS and SASEGT. This CDR3 is 14 amino acids long. The CDR3 protein is CASSEGQRNTEAFF. CDR3 DNA: TGTGCCAGCAGTGAGGGACAGAGGAACACTGAAGCTTTCTTT.

The V and J genes are TRBV9 and TRBJ1-1; TRBD1 matches 9 bases. The V gene's germline CDR1 is SGDLS and CDR2 YYNGEE. There are 19 residues in the CDR3. V was pared by 4 bases and J by 1 base, with 17 bases of the junction left unmatched. The CDR3 protein is CASSRNFYPGQGTNTEAFF. The CDR3 DNA is TGTGCCAGCAGCCGCAACTTTTACCCGGGACAGGGAACGAACACTGAAGCTTTCTTT.

This sequence joins TRBV18 and TRBJ2-1, with D uncertain. CDR1 and CDR2 from the germline V gene are KGHSH and LQKENI. Trimming removed 2 bases at V and 1 base at J, with 6 bases between. The CDR3 length is 14 residues. The CDR3 sequence is CASSPTNSYNEQFF. DNA for the CDR3: TGTGCCAGCTCACCAACCAATTCCTACAATGAGCAGTTCTTC.

The V and J genes are TRBV5-6 and TRBJ2-1; no definite D call. The CDR3 extends over 13 amino acids. Trimming took 0 bases from V and 5 from J, leaving 6 bases between them. From germline, CDR1 is SGHDT and CDR2 YYEEEE. Here the CDR3 reads CASSLVAHNEQFF. DNA for the CDR3: TGTGCCAGCAGCTTGGTGGCTCACAATGAGCAGTTCTTC.

This rearrangement joins TRBV30 to TRBJ2-7; TRBD1 might be the D (5 bases). V shed 0 bases and J shed 6 bases, with 12 bases lying between them. This CDR3 has 13 amino acids. Germline CDR1 is GTSNPN and CDR2 is SVGIG (reference sequence). The CDR3 loop reads CAWSVSGYGEQYF. The CDR3 nucleotides read TGTGCCTGGAGTGTCTCAGGGTATGGCGAGCAGTACTTC.

V gene TRBV4-1 combines with J gene TRBJ1-5, with D possibly matching TRBD1 (6 bases). Trimming removed 2 bases from V and 0 bases from J, with 17 bases in between. CDR3 length: 18 amino acids. Germline assignment: CDR1 MGHRA and CDR2 YSYEKL. The CDR3 loop reads CASSQPTGNANSNQPQHF. CDR3 coding DNA: TGCGCCAGCAGCCAACCTACAGGGAACGCTAATAGCAATCAGCCCCAGCATTTT.

The chain couples TRBV5-1 to TRBJ2-1, with D perhaps given as TRBD1 or TRBD2 (6 bases each). CDR3 length: 14 residues. The germline gives CDR1 SGHRS, CDR2 YFSETQ. V lost 4 bases to trimming and J lost 7 bases, with 15 bases between them. The CDR3, as DNA: TGCGCCAGCAGCCCCGGGGGCGGGGTGAATGAGCAGTTCTTC. This gives the protein CASSPGGGVNEQFF.

This clone has only one observation. The genes are TRBV6-5 and TRBJ2-7; the match to TRBD2 covers 9 bases. The germline CDR1 and CDR2 sequences are MNHEY and SVGAGI. Losses at the gene ends were 3 bases for V and 1 base for J; bases not matched to a gene: 4. This CDR3 contains 15 residues. The CDR3 coding sequence is TGTGCCAGCAGTTATTCGGGACTAGCATCCTACGAGCAGTACTTC. It encodes CASSYSGLASYEQYF.

V is TRBV7-2 and J is TRBJ2-5, with 7 bases fitting TRBD1. The germline CDR1 and CDR2 sequences are SGHTA and FQGNSA. With V trimmed by 4 bases and J by 1 base, 3 bases remained unmatched. The length of the CDR3 is 14 residues. The CDR3 coding sequence is TGTGCCAGCAGCTCGGGACAGATCCAAGAGACCCAGTACTTC. This encodes CASSSGQIQETQYF.

This clone was counted once. The rearrangement links TRBV5-1 to TRBJ2-2, with D possibly being TRBD1 (7 bases). The CDR3 runs to 16 residues. V lost 2 bases and J lost 5, with 16 bases in between. The germline V gene encodes CDR1 SGHRS and CDR2 YFSETQ. CDR3 loop: CASSLEGAGGTGELFF. In DNA, the CDR3 is TGCGCCAGCAGCTTAGAGGGGGCTGGAGGGACCGGGGAGCTGTTTTTT.

CDR3 nucleotides: TGTGCCAGCAGTGTGCCCGGGACAGTGAACACTGAAGCTTTCTTT. Translating it yields CASSVPGTVNTEAFF. V usage is TRBV28 and J usage is TRBJ1-1; 7 positions agree with TRBD1. CDR1 and CDR2 (germline): MDHEN, SYDVKM. V shed 5 bases and J 0 bases; nucleotides not matched to a gene: 6. The CDR3 is 15 amino acids.

A note on this clone: This same CDR3 is encoded by further DNA sequences in the sample. This sequence joins TRBV6-5 and TRBJ1-1; D call uncertain. The CDR3 length is 14 residues. V lost 0 bases and J 2 bases, leaving 7 bases between the germline ends. The V gene's germline CDR1 is MNHEY and CDR2 SVGAGI. CDR3 amino acids: CASSYSAGNTEAFF. CDR3 bases: TGTGCCAGCAGTTACTCGGCCGGCAACACTGAAGCTTTCTTT.

The V and J genes are TRBV5-4 and TRBJ1-2; the D is unclear. This CDR3 spans 16 amino acids. Germline CDR1 is SGHNT and CDR2 is YYREEE (reference sequence). Trimming pared 1 base from V and 2 bases from J, leaving 15 bases between. The chain's CDR3 is CASSLKLGSGNYGYTF. The CDR3 nucleotides read TGTGCCAGCAGCTTGAAGTTGGGATCCGGGAACTATGGCTACACCTTC.

The rearrangement links TRBV7-6 to TRBJ2-5; either TRBD1 or TRBD2 may fit D (5 bases each). This CDR3 spans 16 amino acids. Germline assignment: CDR1 SGHVS and CDR2 FNYEAQ. V was cut by 5 bases and J by 5 bases, with 21 bases left in between. CDR3 nucleotide sequence: TGTGCCAGCAGCGCGAAAGCCGGGACCACCGTCGAGACCCAGTACTTC. It codes for CASSAKAGTTVETQYF.

The V call is TRBV19, the J call TRBJ2-3; the D gene could be TRBD1 or TRBD2 (5 bases each). The CDR3 has 15 residues. Trimming pared 9 bases from V and 2 bases from J, leaving 18 bases between. Germline V gene sequence: CDR1 LNHDA, CDR2 SQIVND (reference sequence). CDR3 amino acids: CASAGTVSPTDTQYF. The CDR3 region has the DNA TGTGCCAGCGCCGGGACGGTTAGTCCCACAGATACGCAGTATTTT.

About this clone: Additional DNA sequences in this sample encode the identical CDR3. J is TRBJ2-3 and V is TRBV6-1; D perhaps matches TRBD1 (5 bases). This CDR3 region has 15 residues. Trimming removed 4 bases from V and 0 bases from J, with 11 bases in between. Germline-derived CDR1 and CDR2 are MNHNS and SASEGT. CDR3 loop: CASSAQGSSTDTQYF. CDR3 DNA: TGTGCCAGCAGTGCCCAGGGCTCGAGCACAGATACGCAGTATTTT.

This clone was recorded only once. This sequence joins TRBV6-6 and TRBJ2-3; the match to TRBD2 covers 8 bases. Germline-derived CDR1 and CDR2 are MNHNY and SVGAGI (reference sequence). The CDR3 sequence is 13 residues long. V trimming: 11 bases; J trimming: 4 bases; junction bases outside the gene matches: 8. CDR3 DNA: TGTGCCGGCGGCGGGGGGAGCTCAGATACGCAGTATTTT. It translates to CAGGGGSSDTQYF.

This rearrangement joins TRBV6-5 to TRBJ1-2; D remains unclear. The germline V and J ends were trimmed by 0 bases and 5 bases, with 7 bases remaining between them. This CDR3 has 13 amino acids. The V gene's germline CDR1 is MNHEY and CDR2 SVGAGI. CDR3 DNA: TGTGCCAGCAGTTACTCCGGGGATTATGGCTACACCTTC. It encodes CASSYSGDYGYTF.

J is TRBJ1-3 and V is TRBV7-9; 7 bases line up with TRBD1. Trimming took 4 bases from V and 2 from J; bases not matched to a gene: 5. This CDR3 has 15 residues. In germline, CDR1 is SEHNR, CDR2 FQNEAQ (reference sequence). CDR3 residues: CASSSTGSPGNTIYF. In DNA, the CDR3 is TGTGCCAGCAGCTCGACAGGGAGCCCTGGAAACACCATATATTTT. The full variable domain, in which reference TRBV7-9 and TRBJ1-3 provide the parts outside the CDR3, is DTGVSQNPRHKITKRGQNVTFRCDPISEHNRLYWYRQTLGQGPEFLTYFQNEAQLEKSRLLSDRFSAERPKGSFSTLEIQRTEQGDSAMYLCASSSTGSPGNTIYFGEGSWLTVV.

This chain connects TRBV5-1 to TRBJ2-1; 8 bases line up with TRBD2. V dropped 4 bases and J dropped 8; count of bases not matched to a gene: 8. The CDR3 extends over 14 amino acids. Germline V gene data show CDR1 as SGHRS and CDR2 as YFSETQ. The CDR3 reads CASSAGGASHEQFF. The CDR3 DNA reads as TGCGCCAGCAGCGCCGGGGGGGCAAGCCATGAGCAGTTCTTC.

This clone was seen a single time. The CDR3 DNA follows: TGTGCCAGCTCACCACCCGGGCTTGGGGGGCAGGATTCACCCCTCCACTTT. This encodes CASSPPGLGGQDSPLHF. The rearrangement uses TRBV18 and TRBJ1-6; TRBD1 might be the D (6 bases). CDR1 and CDR2 (germline): KGHSH, LQKENI. Trimming removed 0 bases at V and 8 bases at J, with 17 bases between. The CDR3 contains 17 residues.

The J gene is TRBJ2-7, the V gene TRBV14, with a tentative D call TRBD1 (5 bases). Germline V gene data show CDR1 as SGHDN and CDR2 as FVKESK. The CDR3 runs to 14 residues. The ends were cut back, 5 bases at V and 4 bases at J, with 15 bases in the middle. The CDR3 DNA follows: TGTGCCAGCAGCTCTGTCCAGGGCTGGTACGAGCAGTACTTC. As protein: CASSSVQGWYEQYF. The full variable domain, in which reference TRBV14 and TRBJ2-7 provide the parts outside the CDR3, is EAGVTQFPSHSVIEKGQTVTLRCDPISGHDNLYWYRRVMGKEIKFLLHFVKESKQDESGMPNNRFLAERTGGTYSTLKVQPAELEDSGVYFCASSSVQGWYEQYFGPGTRLTVT.

The rearrangement joins TRBV4-3 to TRBJ1-4, with 10 bases aligning to TRBD1. CDR3 size: 16 residues. CDR1 and CDR2 (germline): LGHNA, YSLEER. The trim removed 2 bases at V and 5 bases at J, leaving 5 bases unmatched. The CDR3 sequence: CASSQMGQGHNEKLFF. The CDR3 DNA reads as TGCGCCAGCAGCCAAATGGGACAGGGGCACAATGAAAAACTGTTTTTT.

The rearrangement links TRBV27 to TRBJ2-1; 8 bases align to TRBD2. Per the germline V gene, CDR1 is MNHEY and CDR2 is SMNVEV (reference sequence). Unmatched junction bases numbered 2, after V lost 3 bases and J lost 10 bases. This CDR3 is built from 12 residues. In DNA, the CDR3 is TGTGCCAGCAGTTTTGGCGGGAGGGAGCAGTTCTTC. The encoded protein is CASSFGGREQFF.

The CDR3 coding sequence is TGTGCCAGTAGTAGGGACAGGGAAGAGACCCAGTACTTC. It codes for CASSRDREETQYF. The chain links TRBV19 to TRBJ2-5, with TRBD1 identical over 9 bases. The germline V gene has CDR1 LNHDA and CDR2 SQIVND (reference sequence). Losses at the gene ends were 4 bases for V and 3 bases for J; bases not matched to a gene: 0. This CDR3 has 13 residues.

This clone was counted between two and nine times. J is TRBJ1-2 and V is TRBV5-8; possibly TRBD1 for D (5 bases). The CDR3 consists of 17 residues. Germline CDR1 and CDR2: SGHTS and YDEGEE. The ends were cut back, 0 bases at V and 3 bases at J, with 18 bases in the middle. The DNA of the CDR3 is TGTGCCAGCAGCTTGGTCCAGGGTTTCTACGATCACTATGGCTACACCTTC. It yields the protein CASSLVQGFYDHYGYTF.